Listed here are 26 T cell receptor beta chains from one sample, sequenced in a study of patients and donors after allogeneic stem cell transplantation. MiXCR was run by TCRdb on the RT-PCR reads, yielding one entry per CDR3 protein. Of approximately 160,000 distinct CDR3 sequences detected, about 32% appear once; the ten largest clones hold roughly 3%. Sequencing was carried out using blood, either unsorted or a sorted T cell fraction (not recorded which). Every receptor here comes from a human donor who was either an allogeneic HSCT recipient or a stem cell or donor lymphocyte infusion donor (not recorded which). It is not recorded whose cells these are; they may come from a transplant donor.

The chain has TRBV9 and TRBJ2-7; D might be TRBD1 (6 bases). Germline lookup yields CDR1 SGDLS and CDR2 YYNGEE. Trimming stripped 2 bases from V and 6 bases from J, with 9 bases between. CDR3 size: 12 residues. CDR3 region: CASSVTGGEQYF. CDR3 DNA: TGTGCCAGCAGCGTGACAGGAGGCGAGCAGTACTTC.

This CDR3 reads CASSLLAGGRNEQFF. CDR3 bases: TGTGCCAGCAGTTTACTTGCGGGAGGTCGGAATGAGCAGTTCTTC. The chain links TRBV27 to TRBJ2-1, with TRBD2 matching 8 bases. CDR1 is MNHEY, CDR2 SMNVEV, per germline (reference sequence). The V gene end was trimmed by 2 bases and the J gene end by 7 bases; junction bases not matched to a gene: 7. This CDR3 comprises 15 residues.

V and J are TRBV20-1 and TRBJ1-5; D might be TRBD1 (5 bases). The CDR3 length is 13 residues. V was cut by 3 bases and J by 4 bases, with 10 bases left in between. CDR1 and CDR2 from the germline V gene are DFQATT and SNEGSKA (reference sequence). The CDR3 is CSARDTENQPQHF. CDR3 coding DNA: TGCAGTGCTAGGGACACCGAGAATCAGCCCCAGCATTTT.

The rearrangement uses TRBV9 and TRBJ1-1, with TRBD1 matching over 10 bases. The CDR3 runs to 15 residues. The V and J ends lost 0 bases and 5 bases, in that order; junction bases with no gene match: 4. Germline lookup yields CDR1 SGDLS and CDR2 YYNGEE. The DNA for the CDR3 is TGTGCCAGCAGCGTAGAAGGGACAGGGGCGACTGAAGCTTTCTTT. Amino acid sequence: CASSVEGTGATEAFF.

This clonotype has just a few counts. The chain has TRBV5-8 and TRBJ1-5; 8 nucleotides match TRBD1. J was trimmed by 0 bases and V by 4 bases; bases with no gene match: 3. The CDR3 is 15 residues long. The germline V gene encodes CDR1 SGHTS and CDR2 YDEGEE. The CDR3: CASSQGAHSNQPQHF. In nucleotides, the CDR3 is TGTGCCAGCAGCCAGGGGGCTCATAGCAATCAGCCCCAGCATTTT.

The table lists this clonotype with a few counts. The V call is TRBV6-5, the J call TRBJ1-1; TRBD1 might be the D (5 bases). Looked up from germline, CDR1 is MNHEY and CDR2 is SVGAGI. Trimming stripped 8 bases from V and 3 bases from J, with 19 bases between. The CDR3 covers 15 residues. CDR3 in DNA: TGTGCCAGCGAGTTACTTTGGGGGGAACACACTGAAGCTTTCTTT. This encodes CASELLWGEHTEAFF.

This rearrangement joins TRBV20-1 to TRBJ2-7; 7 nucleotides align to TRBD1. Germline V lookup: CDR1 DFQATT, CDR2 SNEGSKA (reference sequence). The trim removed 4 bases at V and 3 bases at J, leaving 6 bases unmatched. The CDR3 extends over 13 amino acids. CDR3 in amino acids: CSAKRQGYYEQYF. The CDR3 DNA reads TGCAGTGCTAAACGACAGGGCTACTACGAGCAGTACTTC.

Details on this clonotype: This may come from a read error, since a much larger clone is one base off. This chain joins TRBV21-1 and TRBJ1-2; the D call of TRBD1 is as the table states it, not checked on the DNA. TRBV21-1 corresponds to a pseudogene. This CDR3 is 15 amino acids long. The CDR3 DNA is TGTGCCAGCAGCAGTCTCCCTGTGGAGAACTATGGCTACACCTTC. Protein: CASSSLPVENYGYTF.

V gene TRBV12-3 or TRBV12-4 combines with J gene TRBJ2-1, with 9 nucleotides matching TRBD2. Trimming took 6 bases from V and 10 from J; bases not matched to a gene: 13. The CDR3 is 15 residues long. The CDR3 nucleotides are TGTGCCAGCAGCCCCGGCACTAGCGGGTTGGAGGAGCAGTTCTTC. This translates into CASSPGTSGLEEQFF.

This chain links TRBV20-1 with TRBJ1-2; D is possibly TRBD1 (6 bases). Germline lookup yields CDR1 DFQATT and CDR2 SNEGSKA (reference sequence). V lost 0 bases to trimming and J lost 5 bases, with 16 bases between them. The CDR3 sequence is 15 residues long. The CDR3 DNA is TGCAGTGCTAGAGATCAAGACATCCAGGGGTATGGCTACACCTTC. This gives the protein CSARDQDIQGYGYTF.

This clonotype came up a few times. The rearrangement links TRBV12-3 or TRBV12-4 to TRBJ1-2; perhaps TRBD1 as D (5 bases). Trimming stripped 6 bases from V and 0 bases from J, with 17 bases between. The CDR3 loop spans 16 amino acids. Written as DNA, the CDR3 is TGTGCCAGCAGCCCCGGGTGGGGGAACTCTAACTATGGCTACACCTTC. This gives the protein CASSPGWGNSNYGYTF.

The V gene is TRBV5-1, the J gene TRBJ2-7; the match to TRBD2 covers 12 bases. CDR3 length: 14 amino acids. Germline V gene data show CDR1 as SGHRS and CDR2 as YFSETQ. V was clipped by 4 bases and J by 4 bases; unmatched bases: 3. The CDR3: CASSVLAGGYEQYF. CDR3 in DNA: TGCGCCAGCAGCGTACTAGCGGGAGGTTACGAGCAGTACTTC.

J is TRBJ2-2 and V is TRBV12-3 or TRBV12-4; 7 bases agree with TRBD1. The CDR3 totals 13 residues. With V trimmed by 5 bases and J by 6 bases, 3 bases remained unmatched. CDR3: CASSTGTAGELFF. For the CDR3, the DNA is TGTGCCAGCAGTACCGGGACAGCCGGGGAGCTGTTTTTT.

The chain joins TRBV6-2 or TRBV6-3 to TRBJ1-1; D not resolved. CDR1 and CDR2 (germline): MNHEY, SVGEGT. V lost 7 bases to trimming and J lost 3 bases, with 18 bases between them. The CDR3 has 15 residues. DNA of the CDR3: TGTGCCAGCACCTCTCCGATGGACGGTTACACTGAAGCTTTCTTT. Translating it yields CASTSPMDGYTEAFF.

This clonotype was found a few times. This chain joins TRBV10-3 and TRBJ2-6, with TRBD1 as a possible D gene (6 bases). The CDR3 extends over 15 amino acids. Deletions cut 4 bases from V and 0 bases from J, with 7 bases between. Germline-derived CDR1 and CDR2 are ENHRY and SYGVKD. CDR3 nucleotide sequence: TGTGCCATCAGTGGGGGACACTCTGGGGCCAACGTCCTGACTTTC. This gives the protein CAISGGHSGANVLTF.

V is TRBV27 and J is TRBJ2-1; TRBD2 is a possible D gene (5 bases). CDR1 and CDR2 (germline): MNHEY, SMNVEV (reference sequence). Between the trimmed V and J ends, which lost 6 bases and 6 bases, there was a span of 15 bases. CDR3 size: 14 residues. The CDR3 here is CASRRAGPLNEQFF. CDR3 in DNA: TGTGCCAGCAGGAGGGCCGGGCCACTCAATGAGCAGTTCTTC.

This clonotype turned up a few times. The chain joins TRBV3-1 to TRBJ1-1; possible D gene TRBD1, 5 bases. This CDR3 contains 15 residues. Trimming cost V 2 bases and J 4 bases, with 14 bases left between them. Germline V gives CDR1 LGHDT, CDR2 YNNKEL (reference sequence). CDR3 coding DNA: TGTGCCAGCAGCCAACCGGACTGGGGCGGCACTGAAGCTTTCTTT. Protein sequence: CASSQPDWGGTEAFF.

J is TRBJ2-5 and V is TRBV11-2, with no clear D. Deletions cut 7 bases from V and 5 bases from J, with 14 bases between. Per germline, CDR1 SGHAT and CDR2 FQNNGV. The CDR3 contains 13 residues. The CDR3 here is CASTGYRQETQYF. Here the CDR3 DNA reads TGTGCCAGCACCGGATACCGGCAGGAGACCCAGTACTTC.

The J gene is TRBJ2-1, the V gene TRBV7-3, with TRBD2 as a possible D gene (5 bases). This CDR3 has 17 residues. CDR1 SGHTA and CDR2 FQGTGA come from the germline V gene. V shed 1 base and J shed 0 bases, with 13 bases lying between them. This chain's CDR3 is CASSLIGGSTSYNEQFF. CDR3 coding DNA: TGTGCCAGCAGCTTAATCGGCGGGTCAACCTCCTACAATGAGCAGTTCTTC.

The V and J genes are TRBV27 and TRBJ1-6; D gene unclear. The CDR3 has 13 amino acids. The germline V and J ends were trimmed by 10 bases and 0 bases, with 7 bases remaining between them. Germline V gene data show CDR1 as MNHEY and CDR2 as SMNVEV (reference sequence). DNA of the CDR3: TGTGCCATTGGGAGCTCCTATAATTCACCCCTCCACTTT. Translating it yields CAIGSSYNSPLHF.

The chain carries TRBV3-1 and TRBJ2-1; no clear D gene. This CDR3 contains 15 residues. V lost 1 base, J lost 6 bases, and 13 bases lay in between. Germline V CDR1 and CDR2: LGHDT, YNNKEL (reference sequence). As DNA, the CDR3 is TGTGCCAGCAGCCAAGCCTTTCAAAGAACCAATGAGCAGTTCTTC. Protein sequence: CASSQAFQRTNEQFF.

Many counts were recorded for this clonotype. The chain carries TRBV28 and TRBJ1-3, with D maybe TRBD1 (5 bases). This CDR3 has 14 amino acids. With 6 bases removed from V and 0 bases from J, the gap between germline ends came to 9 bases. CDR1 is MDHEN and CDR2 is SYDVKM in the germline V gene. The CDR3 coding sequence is TGTGCCAGCAGCAGACAGCTCTCTGGAAACACCATATATTTT. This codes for CASSRQLSGNTIYF.

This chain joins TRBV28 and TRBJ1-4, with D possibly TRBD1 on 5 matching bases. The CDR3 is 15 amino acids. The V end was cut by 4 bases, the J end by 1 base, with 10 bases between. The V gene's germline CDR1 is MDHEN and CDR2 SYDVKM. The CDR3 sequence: CASSSWGGTNEKLFF. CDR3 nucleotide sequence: TGTGCCAGCAGTTCATGGGGGGGAACTAATGAAAAACTGTTTTTT.

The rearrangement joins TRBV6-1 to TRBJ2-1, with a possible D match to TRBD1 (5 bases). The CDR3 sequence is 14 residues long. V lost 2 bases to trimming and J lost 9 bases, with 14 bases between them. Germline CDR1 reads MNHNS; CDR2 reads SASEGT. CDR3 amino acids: CASSEWGAMGEQFF. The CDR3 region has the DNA TGTGCCAGCAGTGAATGGGGCGCCATGGGTGAGCAGTTCTTC.

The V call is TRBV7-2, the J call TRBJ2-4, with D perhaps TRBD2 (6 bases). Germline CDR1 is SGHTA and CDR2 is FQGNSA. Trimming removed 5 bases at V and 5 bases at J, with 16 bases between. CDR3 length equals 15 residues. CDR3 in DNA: TGTGCCAGCAGCGGGGAGGCTAGACTTGAAAACATTCAGTACTTC. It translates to CASSGEARLENIQYF.

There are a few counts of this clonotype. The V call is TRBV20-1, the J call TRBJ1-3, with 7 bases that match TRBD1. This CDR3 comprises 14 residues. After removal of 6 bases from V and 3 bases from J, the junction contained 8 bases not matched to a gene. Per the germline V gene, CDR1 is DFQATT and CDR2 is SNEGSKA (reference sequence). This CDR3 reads CSARDSKIGNTIYF. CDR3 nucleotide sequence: TGCAGTGCGCGGGACAGCAAGATTGGAAACACCATATATTTT.